The 29 T cell receptor beta chains below all came from one sample that was sequenced in a study of CD8+ T cells in alopecia areata. As the sequencing template, cDNA was produced by extracting RNA and reverse transcribing it. TCRdb's table, derived via immunoSEQ multiplex PCR, lists solely in-frame clones and lacks some. The sample has a few hundred thousand clones; roughly two fifths are singletons. Treatment denoted: oral pan-JAK inhibitor, 5-10 mg twice daily. The source material was CD4+ T cells sorted from blood, sampled between weeks 30 and 35, from a patient treated with tofacitinib. The receptors here all came from a human donor with alopecia areata.

J is TRBJ2-7 and V is TRBV5-1; D ambiguous. V was shortened by 3 bases and J by 7 bases, with 8 bases between the two germline ends. The CDR3 extends over 11 amino acids. CDR1 and CDR2 from the germline V gene are SGHRS and YFSETQ. The DNA for the CDR3 is TGCGCCAGCAGCTCGAATAGGGAGCAGTACTTC. Protein product: CASSSNREQYF.

The chain employs TRBV7-9 and TRBJ2-1, with D possibly TRBD2 on 5 matching bases. From germline, CDR1 is SEHNR and CDR2 FQNEAQ (reference sequence). The CDR3 sequence is 14 residues long. Trimming stripped 1 base from V and 6 bases from J, with 10 bases between. CDR3 DNA: TGTGCCAGCAGCTTAGACGTGAGGGTCAATGAGCAGTTCTTC. This translates into CASSLDVRVNEQFF. Full variable domain (outside the CDR3, taken from reference TRBV7-9 and TRBJ2-1): DTGVSQNPRHKITKRGQNVTFRCDPISEHNRLYWYRQTLGQGPEFLTYFQNEAQLEKSRLLSDRFSAERPKGSFSTLEIQRTEQGDSAMYLCASSLDVRVNEQFFGPGTRLTVL.

The chain joins TRBV15 to TRBJ2-7; no firm D call. Germline V gives CDR1 LNHNV, CDR2 YYDKDF (reference sequence). V was pared by 0 bases and J by 2 bases, with 5 bases between. The CDR3 totals 13 residues. The CDR3, as DNA: TGTGCCACCAGCAGAGATGGCCCCTACGAGCAGTACTTC. Translating it yields CATSRDGPYEQYF.

This clone was picked up a small number of times. The chain links TRBV30 to TRBJ2-2, with 8 bases that match TRBD2. The germline V gene has CDR1 GTSNPN and CDR2 SVGIG (reference sequence). The CDR3 totals 16 residues. The V segment lost 7 bases and the J segment 1 base; nucleotides outside the gene matches: 11. The CDR3 protein is CASRGREALNTGELFF. The CDR3 region has the DNA TGTGCCTCTCGAGGGCGGGAGGCCCTGAACACCGGGGAGCTGTTTTTT.

CDR3: CASSPRDRSSNQPQHF. For the CDR3, the DNA is TGTGCCAGCTCACCCCGGGACAGGTCAAGCAATCAGCCCCAGCATTTT. The J gene is TRBJ1-5, the V gene TRBV18, with 8 positions matching TRBD1. The CDR3 spans 16 residues. J gave up 1 base and V 3 bases, and 5 bases lay outside the gene matches. The germline V gene has CDR1 KGHSH and CDR2 LQKENI.

The chain joins TRBV5-1 to TRBJ2-5; no firm D call. The length of the CDR3 is 14 residues. V lost 2 bases and J 5 bases, leaving 13 bases between the germline ends. The germline CDR1 and CDR2 sequences are SGHRS and YFSETQ. In DNA form, the CDR3 reads TGCGCCAGCAGCTTAACCGGACCCCAGGAGACCCAGTACTTC. Amino acid sequence: CASSLTGPQETQYF.

This chain joins TRBV6-5 and TRBJ1-2, with D perhaps TRBD1 (5 bases). The germline V and J ends were trimmed by 5 bases and 1 base, with 14 bases remaining between them. The CDR3 covers 15 residues. Per the germline V gene, CDR1 is MNHEY and CDR2 is SVGAGI. CDR3 protein: CASSKGRIFNYGYTF. As DNA, the CDR3 is TGTGCCAGCAGTAAGGGGCGAATTTTTAACTATGGCTACACCTTC.

This clone was seen a handful of times. The rearrangement links TRBV5-1 to TRBJ2-3; D unclear. V lost 1 base and J lost 1, with 4 bases in between. Germline CDR1 reads SGHRS; CDR2 reads YFSETQ. The CDR3 totals 13 residues. CDR3 nucleotide sequence: TGCGCCAGCAGCTTGCGGGGCACAGATACGCAGTATTTT. As protein: CASSLRGTDTQYF.

The CDR3 bases are TGTGCCTGGGGCACCTCGGGATATGGCTACACCTTC. Translated, it gives CAWGTSGYGYTF. The chain combines TRBV30 with TRBJ1-2; D gene ambiguous. The CDR3 has 12 amino acids. Trimming shortened V by 5 bases and J by 5 bases, and 12 bases separated the two germline ends. Looked up from germline, CDR1 is GTSNPN and CDR2 is SVGIG (reference sequence). The variable domain in full, with the rest retrieved from reference TRBV30 and TRBJ1-2, is SQTIHQWPATLVQPVGSPLSLECTVEGTSNPNLYWYRQAAGRGLQLLFYSVGIGQISSEVPQNLSASRPQDRQFILSSKKLLLSDSGFYLCAWGTSGYGYTFGSGTRLTVV.

There are a few counts of this clone. J is TRBJ1-1 and V is TRBV29-1; D not resolved. CDR1 is SQVTM, CDR2 ANQGSEA, per germline. This CDR3 contains 12 residues. V lost 3 bases and J lost 1, with 6 bases in between. The CDR3 reads CSVDVQNTEAFF. The DNA of the CDR3 is TGCAGCGTTGATGTCCAGAACACTGAAGCTTTCTTT.

This clone was seen a handful of times. The rearrangement links TRBV4-1 to TRBJ2-3; D is uncertain. V lost 0 bases and J lost 3, with 10 bases in between. This CDR3 has 15 residues. Germline V CDR1 and CDR2: MGHRA, YSYEKL. CDR3 sequence: CASSQDDVVTDTQYF. In nucleotides, the CDR3 is TGCGCCAGCAGCCAAGATGATGTTGTAACAGATACGCAGTATTTT.

This clone occurred once. The J gene is TRBJ1-1, the V gene TRBV18; possibly TRBD1 for D (5 bases). The CDR3 consists of 14 residues. The germline CDR1 and CDR2 sequences are KGHSH and LQKENI. V lost 1 base and J lost 4, with 10 bases in between. CDR3: CASSPLRGVTEAFF. For the CDR3, the DNA is TGTGCCAGCTCACCACTTCGAGGGGTCACTGAAGCTTTCTTT. Full variable domain (missing parts from reference TRBV18 and TRBJ1-1): NAGVMQNPRHLVRRRGQEARLRCSPMKGHSHVYWYRQLPEEGLKFMVYLQKENIIDESGMPKERFSAEFPKEGPSILRIQQVVRGDSAAYFCASSPLRGVTEAFFGQGTRLTVV.

This clone was seen only once. This chain links TRBV11-2 with TRBJ1-1, with unresolved D. Germline V gene sequence: CDR1 SGHAT, CDR2 FQNNGV. Trimming removed 2 bases from V and 2 bases from J, with 12 bases in between. The CDR3 consists of 15 residues. The CDR3 DNA sequence: TGTGCCAGCAGCTTAAGTTCCCAACTAAACACTGAAGCTTTCTTT. Residues: CASSLSSQLNTEAFF.

The chain carries TRBV6-1 and TRBJ1-5, with D possibly matching TRBD1 (6 bases). Germline values: CDR1 MNHNS, CDR2 SASEGT. V lost 1 base and J lost 6, with 10 bases in between. This CDR3 has 14 residues. The CDR3 DNA reads TGTGCCAGCAGTGAAGGCGGACAGACTCAGCCCCAGCATTTT. It specifies CASSEGGQTQPQHF.

Only a few counts were recorded for this clone. V is TRBV7-8 and J is TRBJ1-4; 8 bases fit TRBD1. The V gene end was trimmed by 5 bases and the J gene end by 8 bases; junction bases not matched to a gene: 10. From germline, CDR1 is SGHVS and CDR2 FQNEAQ. The CDR3 has 15 residues. This chain's CDR3 is CASSAHRGTREKLFF. Here the CDR3 DNA reads TGTGCCAGCAGCGCTCACAGGGGGACGAGGGAAAAACTGTTTTTT.

CDR3 loop: CASSGTYGYTF. The DNA for the CDR3 is TGTGCCAGCAGCGGTACTTATGGCTACACCTTC. This chain connects TRBV6-5 to TRBJ1-2, with D unresolved. V was cut by 6 bases and J by 5 bases, with 7 bases left in between. CDR1 MNHEY and CDR2 SVGAGI come from the germline V gene. The CDR3 spans 11 residues.

The rearrangement links TRBV4-2 to TRBJ1-1, with D tentatively TRBD1 (5 bases). V was trimmed by 1 base and J by 1 base, leaving 10 bases between them. CDR1 LGHNA and CDR2 YNFKEQ come from the germline V gene. This CDR3 is 15 amino acids long. The chain's CDR3 is CASSQGQGPNTEAFF. CDR3 nucleotides: TGTGCCAGCAGCCAAGGGCAGGGACCGAACACTGAAGCTTTCTTT.

The chain combines TRBV7-9 with TRBJ2-6; no clear D gene. The CDR3 sequence is 14 residues long. Germline-derived CDR1 and CDR2 are SEHNR and FQNEAQ (reference sequence). Trimming removed 5 bases from V and 4 bases from J, with 9 bases in between. The CDR3 reads CASSLSYGANVLTF. CDR3 bases: TGTGCCAGCAGCCTAAGCTACGGGGCCAACGTCCTGACTTTC. The full variable domain, completed using reference TRBV7-9 and TRBJ2-6, is DTGVSQNPRHKITKRGQNVTFRCDPISEHNRLYWYRQTLGQGPEFLTYFQNEAQLEKSRLLSDRFSAERPKGSFSTLEIQRTEQGDSAMYLCASSLSYGANVLTFGAGSRLTVL.

This clone was recorded a few times. V gene TRBV30 combines with J gene TRBJ1-4; D may be TRBD1 (6 bases). The CDR3 runs to 13 residues. V was clipped by 3 bases and J by 7 bases, with 12 bases between them. Germline V gene sequence: CDR1 GTSNPN, CDR2 SVGIG (reference sequence). CDR3 in amino acids: CAWRTRGGEKLFF. The CDR3, as DNA: TGTGCCTGGAGAACCAGGGGCGGTGAAAAACTGTTTTTT.

The DNA of the CDR3 is TGTGCCAGCAGCTTACTAGCGGGCCGCTACGAGCAGTACTTC. Residues: CASSLLAGRYEQYF. This chain joins TRBV7-3 and TRBJ2-7, with 8 bases fitting TRBD2. This CDR3 has 14 amino acids. Unmatched junction bases numbered 3, after V lost 2 bases and J lost 3 bases. Germline V gene data show CDR1 as SGHTA and CDR2 as FQGTGA.

This clone was detected only a few times. The genes are TRBV5-4 and TRBJ2-5; no reliable D call. The germline V gene has CDR1 SGHNT and CDR2 YYREEE (reference sequence). The CDR3 has 14 residues. V dropped 1 base and J dropped 4 bases, with 11 bases sitting between them. CDR3 region: CASSLLSFGETQYF. In DNA form, the CDR3 reads TGTGCCAGCAGCTTGTTGAGTTTTGGAGAGACCCAGTACTTC.

The chain joins TRBV4-1 to TRBJ1-2, with TRBD1 matching 8 bases. The CDR3 has 14 residues. Germline V gene data show CDR1 as MGHRA and CDR2 as YSYEKL. Trimming at V came to 4 bases and at J to 3 bases, leaving 4 bases not matched to a gene. The CDR3 region is CASSLLQGDYGYTF. Written as DNA, the CDR3 is TGCGCCAGCAGCCTTCTACAGGGGGACTATGGCTACACCTTC.

V usage is TRBV2 and J usage is TRBJ2-7; D is perhaps TRBD2 (6 bases). V gave up 7 bases and J gave up 3 bases, with 13 bases separating them. CDR3 length equals 13 residues. CDR1 is SNHLY and CDR2 is FYNNEI in the germline V gene. The chain's CDR3 is CASTSGLLYEQYF. The CDR3 bases are TGTGCCAGCACTTCGGGACTTCTCTACGAGCAGTACTTC.

V gene TRBV13 combines with J gene TRBJ2-7, with 9 bases aligning to TRBD1. V lost 5 bases to trimming and J lost 9 bases; unmatched junction nucleotides: 11. CDR3 length: 14 residues. Per the germline V gene, CDR1 is PRHDT and CDR2 is FYEKMQ (reference sequence). CDR3 sequence reads: CASSPGQGRRWQYF. The CDR3 bases are TGTGCCAGCAGCCCGGGACAGGGACGACGTTGGCAGTACTTC.

The table lists this clone with a few counts. The chain joins TRBV4-1 to TRBJ1-3; D is undetermined. The germline CDR1 and CDR2 sequences are MGHRA and YSYEKL. The CDR3 is 17 amino acids. Deletions cut 2 bases from V and 0 bases from J, with 14 bases between. In DNA form, the CDR3 reads TGCGCCAGCAGCCAACTAGACCTCATTGTCTCTGGAAACACCATATATTTT. It codes for CASSQLDLIVSGNTIYF.

J is TRBJ2-3 and V is TRBV5-1, with D unclear. Germline V lookup: CDR1 SGHRS, CDR2 YFSETQ. Trimming took off 1 base at V and 6 bases at J, with 9 bases between the two ends. The CDR3 spans 13 residues. In nucleotides, the CDR3 is TGCGCCAGCAGCTTGTCCGTCGGGGATACGCAGTATTTT. Protein: CASSLSVGDTQYF.

The chain couples TRBV7-2 to TRBJ1-6; 8 nucleotides agree with TRBD1. Per germline, CDR1 SGHTA and CDR2 FQGNSA. Trimming removed 5 bases from V and 4 bases from J; junction bases left unmatched: 4. The CDR3 is 15 residues long. CDR3 DNA sequence: TGTGCCAGCAGCCTAACAGGGGGTTATAATTCACCCCTCCACTTT. This sequence encodes CASSLTGGYNSPLHF. Full variable domain (rest looked up from reference TRBV7-2 and TRBJ1-6): GAGVSQSPSNKVTEKGKDVELRCDPISGHTALYWYRQSLGQGLEFLIYFQGNSAPDKSGLPSDRFSAERTGGSVSTLTIQRTQQEDSAVYLCASSLTGGYNSPLHFGNGTRLTVT.

The rearrangement uses TRBV29-1 and TRBJ1-1, with D hard to call. V was shortened by 4 bases and J by 0 bases, with 9 bases between the two germline ends. The CDR3 runs to 13 residues. Germline V gene sequence: CDR1 SQVTM, CDR2 ANQGSEA. The CDR3 region is CSVGERMNTEAFF. For the CDR3, the DNA is TGCAGCGTTGGAGAGCGAATGAACACTGAAGCTTTCTTT.

This clone came up a few times. The chain combines TRBV7-8 with TRBJ2-7; a weak D match, TRBD1 (6 bases). This CDR3 spans 15 amino acids. Trimming took 5 bases from V and 2 from J, leaving 16 bases between them. CDR1 SGHVS and CDR2 FQNEAQ come from the germline V gene. As DNA, the CDR3 is TGTGCCAGCAGCGTCAACAGGGTGCGGCCCTACGAGCAGTACTTC. Its protein product is CASSVNRVRPYEQYF.